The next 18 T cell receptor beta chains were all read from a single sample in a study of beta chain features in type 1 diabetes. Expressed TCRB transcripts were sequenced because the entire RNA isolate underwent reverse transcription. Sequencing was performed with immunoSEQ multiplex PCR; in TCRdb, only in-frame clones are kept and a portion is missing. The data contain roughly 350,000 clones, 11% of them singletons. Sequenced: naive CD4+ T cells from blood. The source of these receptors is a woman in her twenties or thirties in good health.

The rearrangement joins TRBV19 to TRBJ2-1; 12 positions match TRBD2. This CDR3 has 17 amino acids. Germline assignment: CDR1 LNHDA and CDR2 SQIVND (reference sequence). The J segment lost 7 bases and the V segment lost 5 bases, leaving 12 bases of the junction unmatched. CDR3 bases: TGTGCCAGTAGTGCCCAGACTAGCGGGAGTTTGTATAATGAGCAGTTCTTC. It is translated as CASSAQTSGSLYNEQFF.

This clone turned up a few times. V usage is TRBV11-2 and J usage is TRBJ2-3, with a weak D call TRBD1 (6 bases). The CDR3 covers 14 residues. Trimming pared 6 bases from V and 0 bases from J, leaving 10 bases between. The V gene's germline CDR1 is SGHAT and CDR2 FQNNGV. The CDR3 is CASSLTGSTDTQYF. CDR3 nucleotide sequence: TGTGCCAGCAGTCTTACAGGGAGCACAGATACGCAGTATTTT.

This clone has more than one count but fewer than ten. In DNA, the CDR3 is TGTGCCAGCAGTGAAGTGGGAGTGGAGACCCAGTACTTC. This translates into CASSEVGVETQYF. This chain uses TRBV6-1 with TRBJ2-5, with D possibly being TRBD2 (5 bases). V dropped 1 base and J dropped 5 bases, with 8 bases sitting between them. The germline V gene encodes CDR1 MNHNS and CDR2 SASEGT. The CDR3 length is 13 residues.

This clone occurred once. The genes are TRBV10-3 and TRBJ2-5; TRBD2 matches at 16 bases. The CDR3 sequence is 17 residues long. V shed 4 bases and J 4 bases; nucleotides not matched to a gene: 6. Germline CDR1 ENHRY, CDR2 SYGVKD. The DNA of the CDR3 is TGTGCCATCAGTGTCGGGACTAGCGGGAGGGCCGGAGAGACCCAGTACTTC. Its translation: CAISVGTSGRAGETQYF.

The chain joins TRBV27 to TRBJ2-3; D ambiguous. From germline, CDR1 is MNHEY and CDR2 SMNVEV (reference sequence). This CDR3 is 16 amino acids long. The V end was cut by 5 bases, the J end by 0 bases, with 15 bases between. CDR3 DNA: TGTGCCAGCAGTACCTCCGTGTACGGGAGCACAGATACGCAGTATTTT. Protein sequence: CASSTSVYGSTDTQYF.

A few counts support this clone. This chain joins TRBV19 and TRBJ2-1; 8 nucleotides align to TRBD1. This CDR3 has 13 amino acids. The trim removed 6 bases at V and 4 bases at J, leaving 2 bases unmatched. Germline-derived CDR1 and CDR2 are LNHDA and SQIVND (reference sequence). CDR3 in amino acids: CASSWTGYNEQFF. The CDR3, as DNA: TGTGCCAGTAGCTGGACAGGGTACAATGAGCAGTTCTTC.

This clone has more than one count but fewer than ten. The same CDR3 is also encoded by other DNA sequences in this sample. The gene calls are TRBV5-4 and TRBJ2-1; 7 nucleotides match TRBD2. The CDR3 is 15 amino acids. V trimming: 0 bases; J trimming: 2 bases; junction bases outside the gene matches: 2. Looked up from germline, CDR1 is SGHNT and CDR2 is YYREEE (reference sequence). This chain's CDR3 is CASSLGSGTYNEQFF. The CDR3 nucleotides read TGTGCCAGCAGCTTGGGGAGCGGGACCTACAATGAGCAGTTCTTC.

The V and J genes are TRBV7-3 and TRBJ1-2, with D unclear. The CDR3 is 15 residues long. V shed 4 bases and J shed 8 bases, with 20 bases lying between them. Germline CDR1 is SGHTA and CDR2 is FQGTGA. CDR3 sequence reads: CASSSAVVLGSGYTF. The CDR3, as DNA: TGTGCCAGCAGCTCCGCTGTGGTCCTCGGGAGCGGCTACACCTTC.

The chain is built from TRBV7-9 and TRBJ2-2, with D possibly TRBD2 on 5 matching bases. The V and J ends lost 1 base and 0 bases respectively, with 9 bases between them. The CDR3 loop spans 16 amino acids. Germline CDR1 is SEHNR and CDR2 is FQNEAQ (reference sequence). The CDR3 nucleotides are TGTGCCAGCAGCTTAGGAGCGGCCGCGAACACCGGGGAGCTGTTTTTT. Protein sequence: CASSLGAAANTGELFF.

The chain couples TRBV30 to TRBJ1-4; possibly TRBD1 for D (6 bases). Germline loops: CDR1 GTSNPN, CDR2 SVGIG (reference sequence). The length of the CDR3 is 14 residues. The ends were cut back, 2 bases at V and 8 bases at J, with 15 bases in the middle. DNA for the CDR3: TGTGCCTGGAGTAACCGGGGGGCCAGAGAAAAACTGTTTTTT. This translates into CAWSNRGAREKLFF.

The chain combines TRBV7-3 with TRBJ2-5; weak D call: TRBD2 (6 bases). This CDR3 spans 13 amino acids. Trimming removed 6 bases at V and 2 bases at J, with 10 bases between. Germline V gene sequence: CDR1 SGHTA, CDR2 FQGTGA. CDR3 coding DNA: TGTGCCAGCAGTCGGACTACTCAAGAGACCCAGTACTTC. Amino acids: CASSRTTQETQYF.

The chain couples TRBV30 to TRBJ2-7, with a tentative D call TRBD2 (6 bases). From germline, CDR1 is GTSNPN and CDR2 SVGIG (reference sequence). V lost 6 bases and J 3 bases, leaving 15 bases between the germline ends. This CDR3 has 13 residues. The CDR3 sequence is CACTWDSFYEQYF. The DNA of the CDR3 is TGTGCCTGCACCTGGGACTCCTTCTACGAGCAGTACTTC.

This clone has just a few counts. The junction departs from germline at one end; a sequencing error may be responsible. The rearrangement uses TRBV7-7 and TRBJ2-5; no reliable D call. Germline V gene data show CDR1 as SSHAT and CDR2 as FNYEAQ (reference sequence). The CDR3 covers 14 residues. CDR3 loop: CASSLSSFGETQYF. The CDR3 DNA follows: TGTGCTAGCAGCTTAAGTTCTTTCGGGGAGACCCAGTACTTC. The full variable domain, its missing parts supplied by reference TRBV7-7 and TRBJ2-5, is GAGVSQSPRYKVTKRGQDVTLRCDPISSHATLYWYQQALGQGPEFLTYFNYEAQPDKSGLPSDRFSAERPEGSISTLTIQRTEQRDSAMYRCASSLSSFGETQYFGPGTRLLVL.

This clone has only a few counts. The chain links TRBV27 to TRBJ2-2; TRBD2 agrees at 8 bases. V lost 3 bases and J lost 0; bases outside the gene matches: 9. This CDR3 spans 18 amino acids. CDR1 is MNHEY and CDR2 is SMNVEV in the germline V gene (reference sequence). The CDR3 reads CASSFWAGAGANTGELFF. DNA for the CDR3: TGTGCCAGCAGTTTTTGGGCGGGAGCGGGGGCGAACACCGGGGAGCTGTTTTTT.

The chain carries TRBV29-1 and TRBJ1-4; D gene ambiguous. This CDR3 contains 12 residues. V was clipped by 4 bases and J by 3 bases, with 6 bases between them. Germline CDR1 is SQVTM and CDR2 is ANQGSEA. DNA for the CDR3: TGCAGCGTTGGGGAGCCTAATGAAAAACTGTTTTTT. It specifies CSVGEPNEKLFF.

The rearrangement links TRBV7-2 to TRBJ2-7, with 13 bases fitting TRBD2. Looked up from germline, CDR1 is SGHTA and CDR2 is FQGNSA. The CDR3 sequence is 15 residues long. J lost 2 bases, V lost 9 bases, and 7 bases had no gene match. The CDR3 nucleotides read TGTGCCAGTAGCGGGACTAGCGGGAAAGCCTACGAGCAGTACTTC. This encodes CASSGTSGKAYEQYF.

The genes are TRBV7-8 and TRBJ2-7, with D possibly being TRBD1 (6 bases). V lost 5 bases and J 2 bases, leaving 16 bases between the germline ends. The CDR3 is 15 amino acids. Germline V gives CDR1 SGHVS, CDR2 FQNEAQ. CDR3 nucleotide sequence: TGTGCCAGCAGCCCATATACGGGACAAACCTACGAGCAGTACTTC. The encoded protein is CASSPYTGQTYEQYF.

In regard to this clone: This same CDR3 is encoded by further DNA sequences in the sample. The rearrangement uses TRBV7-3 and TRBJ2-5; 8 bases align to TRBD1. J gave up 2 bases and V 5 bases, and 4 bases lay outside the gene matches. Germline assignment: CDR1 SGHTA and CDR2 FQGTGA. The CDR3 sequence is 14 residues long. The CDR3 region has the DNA TGTGCCAGCAGCCCAAGACAGGGGCAAGAGACCCAGTACTTC. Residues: CASSPRQGQETQYF.